The sequence of this TCR beta chain was determined in a study of blood T cell repertoires in COVID-19. Germline V lookup: CDR1 SGHRS, CDR2 YFSETQ. Deletions cut 4 bases from V and 3 bases from J, with 20 bases between. The CDR3 covers 17 residues. In the original processing: Nucleated cell number was recorded as an estimate derived from reference gene primer amplification. Clones were sequenced by immunoSEQ multiplex PCR, and TCRdb holds only the in-frame ones, with some missing. The DNA gave D and trimming, while V, J and clone size come from that table. The table records around 210,000 clones, 80% to 90% of them present only once.

Sequencing was carried out using peripheral blood. The V gene is TRBV5-1, the J gene TRBJ2-1; TRBD2 is a possible D gene (6 bases). The source is a man aged 18-30 years with active or convalescent COVID-19. In DNA form, the CDR3 reads TGCGCCAGCAGCCAAACCCCCCGGGGGACGAGCTACAATGAGCAGTTCTTC. This translates into CASSQTPRGTSYNEQFF.